This is a list of T cell receptor beta chains from one sample in a study of regulatory T cells in long-lasting Graves disease. TCRdb re-called the multiplex PCR reads with MiXCR, one entry per CDR3 protein. This sample has about 540,000 distinct CDR3 sequences, with approximately 15% found just once. The same data also went into a second study, on T cells in Graves' hyperthyroidism and ophthalmopathy.

Sequences were derived from peripheral blood mononuclear cells (PBMCs), sampled at new diagnosis, from a patient treated with antithyroid drugs. The receptor source for this set is a man younger than 45 with Graves disease. Both conserved end residues are part of each CDR3. A D gene is named only where the DNA matches it firmly. Size tells how often a clone was seen (once, few, many) or the class of an expanded clone, and some rows leave it out.

CASSQPTGLAKNIQYF,TGTGCCAGCAGCCAGCCGACAGGGCTAGCCAAAAACATTCAGTACTTC,TRBJ2-4,TRBV3-1,TRBD1,-
CASGTSGKLFF,TGTGCCAGCGGGACTTCGGGAAAACTGTTTTTT,TRBJ1-4,TRBV7-6,-,many
CASGLTRTGGDSPLHF,TGTGCTAGTGGTTTGACTCGGACAGGGGGCGATTCACCCCTCCACTTT,TRBJ1-6,TRBV12-5,TRBD1,many
CASSPMGGTMNTEAFF,TGTGCCAGCTCACCTATGGGGGGGACCATGAACACTGAAGCTTTCTTT,TRBJ1-1,TRBV18,-,many
CASSYSIGEQYF,TGTGCCAGCAGTTACTCGATTGGAGAGCAGTACTTC,TRBJ2-7,TRBV6-5,-,many
CSARVTGPGDYGYTF,TGCAGTGCTAGAGTGACAGGTCCCGGGGACTATGGCTACACCTTC,TRBJ1-2,TRBV20-1,-,many
CSPVVGLAGAGTQYF,TGCAGCCCTGTGGTCGGACTAGCGGGAGCGGGTACGCAGTATTTT,TRBJ2-3,TRBV29-1,TRBD2,many
CATSDFSGRYNEQSF,TGTGCCACCAGTGACTTTAGCGGGAGGTACAATGAGCAGTCCTTC,TRBJ2-1,TRBV24-1,TRBD2,-
CASSVRSEGEQFF,TGTGCCAGCAGCGTGCGGTCTGAAGGCGAGCAGTTCTTC,TRBJ2-1,TRBV9,-,few
CASSEQEGFTDTQYF,TGTGCCAGCAGCGAGCAGGAGGGCTTCACAGATACGCAGTATTTT,TRBJ2-3,TRBV9,-,-
CASSATQGAPEAFF,TGTGCCAGCAGCGCCACACAGGGGGCGCCTGAAGCTTTCTTT,TRBJ1-1,TRBV7-9,TRBD1,-
CASSFGEYGYTF,TGTGCCAGCAGCTTTGGGGAGTATGGCTACACCTTC,TRBJ1-2,TRBV7-9,-,few
CSAQGGGGYTF,TGCAGTGCACAGGGCGGGGGTGGCTACACCTTC,TRBJ1-2,TRBV20-1,-,many
CASSPDLAGANEQFF,TGTGCCAGCTCACCAGACCTAGCGGGAGCCAATGAGCAGTTCTTC,TRBJ2-1,TRBV18,TRBD2,few
CASSHTTGGETQYF,TGTGCCAGCAGTCATACGACAGGTGGGGAGACCCAGTACTTC,TRBJ2-5,TRBV12-3/TRBV12-4,-,many
CSAGGGQGLNEQYF,TGCAGTGCTGGAGGGGGACAGGGCCTCAACGAGCAGTACTTC,TRBJ2-7,TRBV20-1,TRBD1,few
CASGGRPSYEQYF,TGTGCCTCCGGGGGCAGGCCCTCCTACGAGCAGTACTTC,TRBJ2-7,TRBV27,-,many
CASSLRTRPLAADTQYF,TGTGCCAGCAGCTTAAGGACTAGACCGTTAGCGGCAGATACGCAGTATTTT,TRBJ2-3,TRBV11-2,TRBD2,-
CASSLSGGGFYTQYF,TGTGCCAGCAGTCTTAGCGGGGGCGGTTTTTATACGCAGTATTTT,TRBJ2-3,TRBV28,TRBD2,many
CASSYSSLAGVADTQYF,TGTGCCAGCAGTTACTCGTCACTAGCGGGAGTGGCAGATACGCAGTATTTT,TRBJ2-3,TRBV6-6,TRBD2,many
CASSPGTIFYEQYF,TGTGCCAGCTCACCTGGGACAATTTTCTACGAGCAGTACTTC,TRBJ2-7,TRBV18,-,-
CSVTANYGYTF,TGCAGCGTCACAGCTAACTATGGCTACACCTTC,TRBJ1-2,TRBV29-1,-,many
CASSDNPTSGSVFF,TGTGCCAGCAGTGACAACCCCACTAGCGGGAGTGTGTTCTTC,TRBJ2-1,TRBV6-1,TRBD2,many
CASSPYRRETQYF,TGTGCCAGCTCACCGTATCGTCGAGAGACCCAGTACTTC,TRBJ2-5,TRBV18,-,many
CASSLALNNEQFF,TGCGCCAGCAGCTTGGCCTTAAACAATGAGCAGTTCTTC,TRBJ2-1,TRBV5-1,-,few
CSARDQCASGRVTSTDTQYF,TGCAGTGCTAGAGATCAATGTGCTAGCGGGAGGGTAACTAGCACAGATACGCAGTATTTT,TRBJ2-3,TRBV20-1,TRBD2,few
CSVLPTSGTDEQYF,TGCAGTGTTCTTCCGACTAGCGGGACCGACGAGCAGTACTTC,TRBJ2-7,TRBV20-1,TRBD2,many
CASSEENTNYGYTF,TGTGCCAGCAGTGAAGAGAACACCAACTATGGCTACACCTTC,TRBJ1-2,TRBV2,-,many
CASSFWNEAFF,TGCGCCAGCAGCTTTTGGAATGAAGCTTTCTTT,TRBJ1-1,TRBV5-1,-,many
CASSLRGPGDEQFF,TGTGCCAGCAGCTTGAGGGGGCCGGGTGATGAGCAGTTCTTC,TRBJ2-1,TRBV5-4,TRBD1,-
CASSYSLGRTASGDTQYF,TGTGCCAGCAGTTACTCTCTGGGGCGGACCGCGTCCGGGGATACGCAGTATTTT,TRBJ2-3,TRBV6-2/TRBV6-3,-,many
CAISGSSGRVTGELFF,TGTGCCATCAGTGGGTCTAGCGGGAGGGTAACCGGGGAGCTGTTTTTT,TRBJ2-2,TRBV10-3,TRBD2,few
CASSPRTGDTDTQYF,TGTGCCAGCTCACCGAGGACAGGGGACACAGATACGCAGTATTTT,TRBJ2-3,TRBV18,TRBD1,-
CASTLYGELFF,TGTGCCAGCACTCTATACGGGGAGCTGTTTTTT,TRBJ2-2,TRBV12-3/TRBV12-4,-,-
CASSSAGRQEQFF,TGTGCCAGCAGTTCAGCGGGGCGGCAGGAGCAGTTCTTC,TRBJ2-1,TRBV12-3/TRBV12-4,TRBD2,many
CASSLARGDNTGELFF,TGTGCCAGCAGCTTGGCCCGGGGGGATAACACCGGGGAGCTGTTTTTT,TRBJ2-2,TRBV5-6,TRBD2,-
CSLAGLAGGEGYEQYF,TGCAGCCTTGCGGGACTAGCGGGAGGGGAGGGCTACGAGCAGTACTTC,TRBJ2-7,TRBV20-1,TRBD2,-
CASSLWRSSYNEQFF,TGTGCCAGCAGTTTATGGCGGAGCTCCTACAATGAGCAGTTCTTC,TRBJ2-1,TRBV12-3/TRBV12-4,-,many
CASALDSSGELFF,TGTGCTAGTGCCTTGGACAGCTCCGGGGAGCTGTTTTTT,TRBJ2-2,TRBV12-5,-,many
CASSFRTDASYEQYF,TGTGCCAGCAGTTTCCGGACGGACGCTTCCTACGAGCAGTACTTC,TRBJ2-7,TRBV27,-,many
CAWTVTGTLSTGELFF,TGTGCCTGGACAGTTACCGGGACCCTCTCAACCGGGGAGCTGTTTTTT,TRBJ2-2,TRBV30,-,few
CSASSSGRRSDTQYF,TGCAGTGCTTCTTCTAGCGGGAGACGCTCAGATACGCAGTATTTT,TRBJ2-3,TRBV20-1,TRBD2,few
CATSRREGGTDTQYF,TGTGCCACCAGCAGACGAGAGGGAGGGACAGATACGCAGTATTTT,TRBJ2-3,TRBV15,TRBD2,-
CASSWTGGEKTQYF,TGTGCCAGCAGCTGGACAGGGGGCGAAAAGACCCAGTACTTC,TRBJ2-5,TRBV6-1,TRBD1,few
CASSSTGFYGYTF,TGTGCCAGCAGCTCGACAGGGTTCTATGGCTACACCTTC,TRBJ1-2,TRBV11-2,TRBD1,few
CASGEGVGGHPDTQYF,TGTGCCAGCGGGGAGGGGGTGGGAGGGCATCCAGATACGCAGTATTTT,TRBJ2-3,TRBV2,-,-
CASRGGAWTEAFF,TGTGCCAGCAGAGGAGGGGCGTGGACTGAAGCTTTCTTT,TRBJ1-1,TRBV6-1,-,many
CASSTSGSANTQYF,TGTGCCAGTAGTACTAGCGGGAGTGCGAATACGCAGTATTTT,TRBJ2-3,TRBV19,TRBD2,once
CASSQEFTVYNQPQHF,TGCGCCAGCAGCCAAGAATTCACAGTATATAATCAGCCCCAGCATTTT,TRBJ1-5,TRBV4-1,-,few
CASSLVGKDTEAFF,TGTGCCAGCAGTTTAGTGGGGAAGGACACTGAAGCTTTCTTT,TRBJ1-1,TRBV27,-,many
CSARLREGLHEQYF,TGCAGTGCTAGACTGCGGGAGGGTTTACACGAGCAGTACTTC,TRBJ2-7,TRBV20-1,TRBD2,few
CSVRSGTATGGNTEAFF,TGCAGCGTCAGAAGCGGGACAGCAACAGGAGGGAACACTGAAGCTTTCTTT,TRBJ1-1,TRBV29-1,TRBD1,many
CASSYSVRGRYNEQFF,TGTGCCAGCAGTTACTCAGTTCGGGGACGTTACAATGAGCAGTTCTTC,TRBJ2-1,TRBV6-9,-,few